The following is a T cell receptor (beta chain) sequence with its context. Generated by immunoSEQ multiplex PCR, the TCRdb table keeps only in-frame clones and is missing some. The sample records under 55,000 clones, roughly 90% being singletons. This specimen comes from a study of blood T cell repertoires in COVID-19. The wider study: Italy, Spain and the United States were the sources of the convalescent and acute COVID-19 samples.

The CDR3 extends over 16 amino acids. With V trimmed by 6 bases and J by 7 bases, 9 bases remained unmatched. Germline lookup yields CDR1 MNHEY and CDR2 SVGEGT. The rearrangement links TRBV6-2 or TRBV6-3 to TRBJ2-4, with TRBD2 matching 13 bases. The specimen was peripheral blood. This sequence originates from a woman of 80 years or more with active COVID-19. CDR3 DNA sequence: TGTGCCAGCAGCAAACGGACTAGCGGGGGCCCGAACATTCAGTACTTC. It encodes CASSKRTSGGPNIQYF.